One sample yielded the 9 T cell receptor beta chains listed below, sequenced in a study of type 1 and type 2 diabetes patients. Amplification started from genomic DNA. Amplification of the beta chain CDR3 used 30 forward and 13 reverse multiplex primers. TCRdb ran MiXCR on the multiplex PCR reads and lists one entry per CDR3 protein. The sample records a few hundred thousand distinct CDR3 sequences, around 47% being singletons. The source material was peripheral blood mononuclear cells (PBMCs). The receptors here all came from a man aged 18 to 30 with type 2 diabetes.

As to this clonotype: This CDR3 is missing its conserved last phenylalanine or tryptophan, likely due to a read error. V is TRBV6-1 and J is TRBJ1-2, with TRBD1 as a possible D gene (5 bases). V was clipped by 0 bases and J by 0 bases, with 11 bases between them. This CDR3 region has 16 residues. The germline gives CDR1 MNHNS, CDR2 SASEGT. The CDR3 sequence: CASSEARTGANYGYTL. The DNA for the CDR3 is TGTGCCAGCAGTGAAGCCAGAACAGGTGCTAACTATGGCTACACCCTC.

This clonotype has only a few counts. This CDR3 reads CASSLFGTSWESGANVLTF. The CDR3 coding sequence is TGTGCCAGCAGTTTATTCGGGACATCGTGGGAGTCTGGGGCCAACGTCCTGACTTTC. V is TRBV27 and J is TRBJ2-6; D is perhaps TRBD1 (6 bases). Germline values: CDR1 MNHEY, CDR2 SMNVEV (reference sequence). Trimming stripped 1 base from V and 1 base from J, with 17 bases between. There are 19 residues in the CDR3.

The chain joins TRBV9 to TRBJ1-1; tentatively, D is TRBD1 (6 bases). The germline V gene has CDR1 SGDLS and CDR2 YYNGEE. Deletions cut 4 bases from V and 4 bases from J, with 26 bases between. This CDR3 has 18 residues. The CDR3 here is CASSTNRDTGAGSTEAFF. The DNA of the CDR3 is TGTGCCAGCAGCACTAACCGGGACACTGGCGCTGGTAGCACTGAAGCTTTCTTT.

This chain links TRBV4-1 with TRBJ1-4; D not certain. This CDR3 contains 15 residues. Germline assignment: CDR1 MGHRA and CDR2 YSYEKL. Trimming took off 0 bases at V and 6 bases at J, with 11 bases between the two ends. This chain's CDR3 is CASSQDAQADEKLFF. CDR3 nucleotides: TGCGCCAGCAGCCAAGATGCCCAGGCCGATGAAAAACTGTTTTTT.

The chain has TRBV20-1 and TRBJ2-7, with TRBD2 identical over 7 bases. The CDR3 runs to 14 residues. Unmatched junction bases numbered 10, after V lost 6 bases and J lost 2 bases. CDR1 and CDR2 (germline): DFQATT, SNEGSKA (reference sequence). The CDR3 loop reads CSARREDRPYEQYF. The CDR3 nucleotides are TGCAGTGCCCGTCGGGAGGATCGACCCTACGAGCAGTACTTC.

This chain joins TRBV27 and TRBJ2-7; perhaps TRBD2 as D (6 bases). This CDR3 has 16 residues. CDR1 is MNHEY and CDR2 is SMNVEV in the germline V gene (reference sequence). V lost 0 bases, J lost 6 bases, and 18 bases lay in between. In nucleotides, the CDR3 is TGTGCCAGCAGTTTATCCCTAGCGACTAGAGCGGGCGAGCAGTACTTC. Translated, it gives CASSLSLATRAGEQYF.

Remarks on this clonotype: Compared with germline, one end of the junction differs, possibly owing to a read error. V gene TRBV5-1 combines with J gene TRBJ1-2; possibly TRBD1 for D (5 bases). This CDR3 has 15 residues. Germline V gene lookup returns CDR1 SGHRS and CDR2 YFSETQ. The CDR3 sequence: CASSVDYRVAGGYTF. The CDR3 coding sequence is TGTGCCAGCAGCGTAGATTATAGGGTGGCAGGGGGCTACACCTTC.

This chain joins TRBV4-1 and TRBJ2-2; 10 nucleotides align to TRBD1. Losses at the gene ends were 0 bases for V and 4 bases for J; bases not matched to a gene: 11. Germline loops: CDR1 MGHRA, CDR2 YSYEKL. CDR3 length: 19 residues. The CDR3, as DNA: TGCGCCAGCAGCCAAGATCTGCTTGGTGGGACAGGGGTCACCGGGGAGCTGTTTTTT. This sequence encodes CASSQDLLGGTGVTGELFF.

The chain has TRBV28 and TRBJ1-5; TRBD1 is a possible D gene (6 bases). CDR3 length: 16 residues. V lost 3 bases and J 3 bases, leaving 15 bases between the germline ends. Germline values: CDR1 MDHEN, CDR2 SYDVKM. The CDR3 sequence: CASSFWAGDINQPQHF. DNA for the CDR3: TGTGCCAGCAGTTTCTGGGCGGGGGACATCAATCAGCCCCAGCATTTT.